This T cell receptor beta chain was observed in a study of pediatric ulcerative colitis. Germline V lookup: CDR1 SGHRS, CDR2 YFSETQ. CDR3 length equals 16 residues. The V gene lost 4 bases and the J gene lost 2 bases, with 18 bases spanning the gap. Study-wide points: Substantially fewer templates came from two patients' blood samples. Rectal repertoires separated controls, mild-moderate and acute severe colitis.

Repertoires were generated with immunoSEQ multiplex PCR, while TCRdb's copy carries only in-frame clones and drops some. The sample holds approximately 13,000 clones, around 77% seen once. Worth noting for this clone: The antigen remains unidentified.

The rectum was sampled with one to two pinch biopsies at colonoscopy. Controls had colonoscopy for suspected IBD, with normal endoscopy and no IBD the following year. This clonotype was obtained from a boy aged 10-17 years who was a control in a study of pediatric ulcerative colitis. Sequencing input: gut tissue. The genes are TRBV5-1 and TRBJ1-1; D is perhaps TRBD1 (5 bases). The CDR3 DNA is TGCGCCAGCAGCCAAATGGGGCGTTGGGGTAACACTGAAGCTTTCTTT. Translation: CASSQMGRWGNTEAFF.